This T cell receptor beta chain was recorded in a study of blood T cell repertoires in COVID-19. In the study overall: From the United States, Italy and Spain came samples of acute and convalescent COVID-19. The analysed material was cDNA or gDNA that came from T cells, B-cell-depleted T cells, or PBMCs.

From germline, CDR1 is SGHNT and CDR2 YYREEE (reference sequence). CDR3 length: 15 amino acids. V was pared by 4 bases and J by 4 bases, with 16 bases between. How the authors handled the data: Reference gene primer amplification yielded estimated nucleated cell counts. Sequencing used immunoSEQ multiplex PCR; TCRdb keeps in-frame clones, though not all of them. D and trimming come from the DNA, and the V and J calls and clone size come from that table. The top ten hold around 4.2% of the sample, which has roughly 110,000 clones, approximately 88% seen once. Sequences were obtained from peripheral blood. The receptor's source is a human donor in a cohort sampled during active COVID-19. The rearrangement joins TRBV5-4 to TRBJ2-3, with TRBD1 as a possible D gene (5 bases). The CDR3 bases are TGTGCCAGCAGCCGTGGGGCCAGGATCCCAGATACGCAGTATTTT. Translating gives CASSRGARIPDTQYF.